This TCR beta chain was found in a study of T cells in localized non-small cell lung cancer. Study observations and caveats: A median of approximately 60 of the top 100 tumor clones appeared in adjacent lung, which was paired and uninvolved.

V gave up 4 bases and J gave up 9 bases, with 12 bases separating them. The CDR3 is made up of 12 amino acids. From germline, CDR1 is MDHEN and CDR2 SYDVKM. Libraries were prepared by immunoSEQ multiplex PCR; TCRdb keeps only in-frame clonotypes and omits some of them. The sample lists 30,000 or so clones; about nine tenths were seen once. Remarks on this clone: The antigen is not known.

This clonotype originated in a male donor at least 60 years old with stage I lung adenocarcinoma. The sample was peripheral blood, taken before any cancer treatment. The V call is TRBV28, the J call TRBJ1-1; tentative D call: TRBD1 (5 bases). CDR3 bases: TGTGCCAGCAGTTCATCGGGGCGTCAAGCTTTCTTT. Translating gives CASSSSGRQAFF.